A selection of T cell receptor beta chains follows, all from one sample in a study of cytomegalovirus exposure and HLA in healthy donors. Here immunoSEQ multiplex PCR was the method, and the copy in TCRdb shows in-frame clones only, minus some. Of 150,000 to 250,000 clones listed, less than 80% were seen once; the top ten hold nearly 4.5%. Sequences were obtained from PBMCs. Every receptor here comes from a woman aged 25 to 45 in good health and CMV-seropositive. The CDR3 runs from the conserved cysteine through the conserved F or W. The D gene is left open where the match is weak. Clone size is stated in some rows and not others, as once, few, many or a class when expanded.

>-|TRBV5-4|-|TRBJ2-2
TGTGCCAGCAGCTTGTCACAGAACACCGGGGAGCTGTTTTTT
CASSLSQNTGELFF
>-|TRBV10-3|-|TRBJ1-4
TGTGCCACCCAACAGGGTCAAGAAAAACTGTTTTTT
CATQQGQEKLFF
>-|TRBV9|-|TRBJ2-5
TGTGCCAGCAGCCCCGGATGGGGGGACCAAGAGACCCAGTACTTC
CASSPGWGDQETQYF
>-|TRBV7-9|TRBD1|TRBJ2-3
TGTGCCAGCAGCCCCTCCAGGGGGAATCCACCAGATACGCAGTATTTT
CASSPSRGNPPDTQYF
>-|TRBV7-2|TRBD1|TRBJ2-2
TGTGCCAGCGGACGGACAGGACTGAACACCGGGGAGCTGTTTTTT
CASGRTGLNTGELFF
>-|TRBV5-1|TRBD1|TRBJ2-3
TGCGCCAGCAGTCAGGGGGACACAGATACGCAGTATTTT
CASSQGDTDTQYF
>-|TRBV19|TRBD2|TRBJ2-1
TGTGCCAGTCACCTAAGCGGGAGGGGCTCCTACAATGAGCAGTTCTTC
CASHLSGRGSYNEQFF
>-|TRBV15|TRBD1|TRBJ2-7
TGTGCCACCACCCCGGACAGGGTGATGGACGAGCAGTACTTC
CATTPDRVMDEQYF
>-|TRBV11-3|-|TRBJ2-3
TGTGCCAGCAGCTTAGGTCAGGGGATTAGCACAGATACGCAGTATTTT
CASSLGQGISTDTQYF
>-|TRBV5-5|TRBD1|TRBJ2-7
TGTGCCAGCAGCACCTTGACAGGGCCAACCTACGAGCAGTACTTC
CASSTLTGPTYEQYF
>-|TRBV19|-|TRBJ2-7
TGTGCCAGTAGTATTACAGGGTCCTCCTACGAGCAGTACTTC
CASSITGSSYEQYF
>-|TRBV5-6|TRBD1|TRBJ2-4
TGTGCCAGCAGCTTGGAGGGGGCGCCGGCCAAAAACATTCAGTACTTC
CASSLEGAPAKNIQYF
>-|TRBV4-1|TRBD2|TRBJ2-5
TGCGCCAGCAGCCAAGATACAGCGGGGGTGAAACAAGAGACCCAGTACTTC
CASSQDTAGVKQETQYF
>-|TRBV6-1|TRBD1|TRBJ2-3
TGTGCCAGCAGCTCCGGGACAGACACAGATACGCAGTATTTT
CASSSGTDTDTQYF
>-|TRBV19|-|TRBJ1-1
TGTGCCAGTAGACAGGGTGGGTACACTGAAGCTTTCTTT
CASRQGGYTEAFF
>-|TRBV6-5|-|TRBJ1-2
TGTGCCAGCAGTTACTCGGGGAGCCCTTATGGCTACACCTTC
CASSYSGSPYGYTF
>-|TRBV12-5|TRBD1|TRBJ2-1
TGTGCTAGTGGACTTGGACAGGACTACAATGAGCAGTTCTTC
CASGLGQDYNEQFF
>-|TRBV6-6|-|TRBJ1-1
TGTGCCAGCAGTTACTCCTACTTGAACACTGAAGCTTTCTTT
CASSYSYLNTEAFF
>-|TRBV19|-|TRBJ1-4
TGTGCCAGTAGTATATACAGTTCAACTAATGAAAAACTGTTTTTT
CASSIYSSTNEKLFF
>-|TRBV13|TRBD2|TRBJ2-1
TGTGCCAGCAGCAGTACCGGGACTAGCTCCTACAATGAGCAGTTCTTC
CASSSTGTSSYNEQFF
>once|TRBV5-6|-|TRBJ1-4
TGTGCCAGCAGCTTGGGACAGCTTGCAACTAATGAAAAACTGTTTTTT
CASSLGQLATNEKLFF
>once|TRBV6-6|-|TRBJ2-7
TGTGCCAGCAGTTACCCGCAATCCCGGAGCGAGGACGAGCAGTACTTC
CASSYPQSRSEDEQYF
>-|TRBV9|TRBD2|TRBJ2-7
TGTGCCAGCAGCGAAGTGCCTAGCGGGAGATACGAGCAGTACTTC
CASSEVPSGRYEQYF
>once|TRBV6-6|-|TRBJ1-5
TGTGCCAGCAGCCCAGTTCGGGATAGCAATCAGCCCCAGCATTTT
CASSPVRDSNQPQHF
>few|TRBV4-2|-|TRBJ1-5
TGTGCCAGCAGCCAAGATCGGGATATTCAGCCCCAGCATTTT
CASSQDRDIQPQHF
>-|TRBV6-5|-|TRBJ1-4
TGTGCCAGCAGTGACCGGTTGACTAACTCACGGATTTTT
CASSDRLTNSRIF
>-|TRBV6-6|-|TRBJ1-5
TGTGCCACCTGGCGGGGGAGCAATCAGCCCCAGCATTTT
CATWRGSNQPQHF
>-|TRBV11-2|-|TRBJ1-1
TGTGCCAGCAGCCCCCCCGGGGAAGCTGGAGCTTTCTTT
CASSPPGEAGAFF
>-|TRBV7-2|-|TRBJ2-7
TGTGCCAGCAGCGTGTCAGGGCGCAGTTTGGTCTACGAGCAGTACTTC
CASSVSGRSLVYEQYF
>-|TRBV5-5|-|TRBJ2-5
TGTGCCAGCAGCTTAATAGGGGGAGAAGAGACCCAGTACTTC
CASSLIGGEETQYF
>-|TRBV5-1|TRBD1|TRBJ1-1
TGCGCCAGCAGCTTAGGACAGGGCGCTGAAGCTTTCTTT
CASSLGQGAEAFF
>-|TRBV7-9|-|TRBJ2-7
TGTGCCAGCAGCTTAGAACTGGCAGGGTCCTACGAGCAGTACTTC
CASSLELAGSYEQYF
>-|TRBV2|TRBD1|TRBJ2-1
TGTGCCAGCAGTGCTTTTGAGGGGGCCAACAATGAGCAGTTCTTC
CASSAFEGANNEQFF
>-|TRBV19|-|TRBJ2-5
TGTGCCAGTAGTATAAGTAGCGGCCTCCAAGAGACCCAGTACTTC
CASSISSGLQETQYF
>once|TRBV19|-|TRBJ1-2
TGTGCCAGTTGGACCCCGGGGTACTATGGCTACACCTTC
CASWTPGYYGYTF
>-|TRBV25-1|TRBD1|TRBJ2-3
TGTGCCAGCAGTGATCTCGCGACAGGGGGCAAAGATACGCAGTATTTT
CASSDLATGGKDTQYF
>once|TRBV2|TRBD1|TRBJ1-2
TGTGCCAGCAGTGGGGGACAGGGTGCCTCAGGTGGCTACACCTTC
CASSGGQGASGGYTF
>once|TRBV5-1|-|TRBJ2-2
TGCGCCAGCAGCCCCGGACATGAAAACACCGGGGAGCTGTTTTTT
CASSPGHENTGELFF
>-|TRBV30|-|TRBJ2-5
TGTGCCTGGAGACTCGGACTAGGGGGGAAAGAGACCCAGTACTTC
CAWRLGLGGKETQYF
>-|TRBV11-2|-|TRBJ1-4
TGTGCCAGCAGCTCCGAGGGTCGGTCTATTGAAAAACTGTTTTTT
CASSSEGRSIEKLFF
>-|TRBV29-1|-|TRBJ2-7
TGCAGCGTTGGGGCGGGGCACCCCTACGAGCAGTACTTC
CSVGAGHPYEQYF